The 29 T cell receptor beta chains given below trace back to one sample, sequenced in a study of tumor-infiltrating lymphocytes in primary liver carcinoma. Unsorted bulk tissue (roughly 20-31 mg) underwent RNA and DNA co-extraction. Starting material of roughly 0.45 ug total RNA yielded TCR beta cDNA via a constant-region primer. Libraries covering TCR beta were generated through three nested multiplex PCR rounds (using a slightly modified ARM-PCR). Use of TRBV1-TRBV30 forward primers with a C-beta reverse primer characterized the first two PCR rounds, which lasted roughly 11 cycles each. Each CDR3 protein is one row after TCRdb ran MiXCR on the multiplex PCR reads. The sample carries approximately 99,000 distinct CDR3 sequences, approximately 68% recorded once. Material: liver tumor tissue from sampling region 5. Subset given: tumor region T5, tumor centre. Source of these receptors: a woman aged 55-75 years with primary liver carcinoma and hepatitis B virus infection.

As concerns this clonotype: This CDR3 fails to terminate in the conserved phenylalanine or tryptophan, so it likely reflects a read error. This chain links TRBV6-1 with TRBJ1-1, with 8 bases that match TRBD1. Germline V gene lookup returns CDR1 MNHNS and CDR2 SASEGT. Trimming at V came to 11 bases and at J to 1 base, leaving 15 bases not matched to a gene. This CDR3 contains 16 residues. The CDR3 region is CAAVPGQELGNTEAFL. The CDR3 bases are TGTGCCGCCGTACCGGGACAGGAATTGGGGAACACTGAAGCTTTCCTT.

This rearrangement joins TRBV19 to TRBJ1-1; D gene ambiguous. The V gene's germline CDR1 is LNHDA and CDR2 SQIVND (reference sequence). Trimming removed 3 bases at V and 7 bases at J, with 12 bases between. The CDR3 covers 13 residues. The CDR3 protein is CASSISAGGEAFF. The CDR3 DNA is TGTGCCAGTAGTATTAGTGCAGGAGGTGAAGCTTTCTTT.

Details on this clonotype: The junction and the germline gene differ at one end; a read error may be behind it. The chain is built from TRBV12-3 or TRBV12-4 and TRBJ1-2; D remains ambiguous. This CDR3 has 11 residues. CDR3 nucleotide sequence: TGTGTCAGCAGTTCGAAGTATGGCTACACCTTT. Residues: CVSSSKYGYTF.

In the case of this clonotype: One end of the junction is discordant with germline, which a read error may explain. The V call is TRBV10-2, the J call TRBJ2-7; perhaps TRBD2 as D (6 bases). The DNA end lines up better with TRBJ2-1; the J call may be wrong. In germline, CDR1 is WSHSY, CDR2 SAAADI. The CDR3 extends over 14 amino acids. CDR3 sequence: CASSVQSGSYEQFF. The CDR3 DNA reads TGCGCCAGTAGTGTACAAAGCGGGTCCTACGAGCAGTTCTTC.

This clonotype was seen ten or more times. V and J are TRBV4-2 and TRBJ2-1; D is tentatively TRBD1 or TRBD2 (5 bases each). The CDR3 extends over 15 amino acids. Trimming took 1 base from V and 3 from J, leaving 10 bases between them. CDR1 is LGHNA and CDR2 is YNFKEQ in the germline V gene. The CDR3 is CASSQGETDYNEQFF. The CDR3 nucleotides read TGTGCCAGCAGCCAAGGGGAGACAGACTACAATGAGCAGTTCTTC.

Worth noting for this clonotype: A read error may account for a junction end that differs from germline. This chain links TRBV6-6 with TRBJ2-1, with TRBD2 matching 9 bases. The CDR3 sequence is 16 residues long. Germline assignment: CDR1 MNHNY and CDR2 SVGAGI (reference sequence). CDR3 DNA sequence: TGTGACAGCACCCCCGGCGGGAGGGCCGTAATCAATGAGCACTTCTTC. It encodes CDSTPGGRAVINEHFF.

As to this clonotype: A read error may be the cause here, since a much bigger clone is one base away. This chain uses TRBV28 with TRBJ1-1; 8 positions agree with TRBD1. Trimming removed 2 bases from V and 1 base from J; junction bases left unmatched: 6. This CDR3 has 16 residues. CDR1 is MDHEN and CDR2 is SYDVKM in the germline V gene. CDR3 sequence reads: CASSLPRTGSNTEAFF. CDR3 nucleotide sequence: TGTGCCAGCAGTTTACCTCGGACAGGGTCGAACACTGAAGCTTTCTTT.

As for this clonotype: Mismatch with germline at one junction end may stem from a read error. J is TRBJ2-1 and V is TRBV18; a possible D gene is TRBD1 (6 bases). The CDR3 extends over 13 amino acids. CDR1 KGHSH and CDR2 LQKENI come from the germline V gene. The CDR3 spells CVSSSDRNNEQFF. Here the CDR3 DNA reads TGTGTCAGCTCAAGCGACAGGAACAATGAGCAGTTCTTC.

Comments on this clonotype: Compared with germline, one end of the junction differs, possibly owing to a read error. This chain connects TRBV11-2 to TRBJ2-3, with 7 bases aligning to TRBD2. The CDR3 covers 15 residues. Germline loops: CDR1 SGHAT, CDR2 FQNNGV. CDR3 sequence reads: CATSLVTGLTDMQYF. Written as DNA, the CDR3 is TGTGCCACCAGCTTAGTCACGGGACTAACAGATATGCAGTATTTC.

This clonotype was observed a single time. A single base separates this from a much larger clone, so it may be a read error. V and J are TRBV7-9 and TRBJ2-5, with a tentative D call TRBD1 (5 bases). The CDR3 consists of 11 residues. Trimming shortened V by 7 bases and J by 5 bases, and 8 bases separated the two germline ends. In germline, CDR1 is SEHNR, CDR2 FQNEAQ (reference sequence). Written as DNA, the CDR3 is TGTGCCAGCACCTCAGGGGAGACCCAGTACTTC. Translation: CASTSGETQYF. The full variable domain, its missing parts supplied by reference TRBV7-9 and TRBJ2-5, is DTGVSQNPRHKITKRGQNVTFRCDPISEHNRLYWYRQTLGQGPEFLTYFQNEAQLEKSRLLSDRFSAERPKGSFSTLEIQRTEQGDSAMYLCASTSGETQYFGPGTRLLVL.

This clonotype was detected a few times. The CDR3 loop is CASSLLDRSLQTQYF. CDR3 coding DNA: TGTGCCAGCAGTTTACTTGACAGATCTTTGCAGACCCAGTACTTC. The rearrangement joins TRBV28 to TRBJ2-5, with D possibly matching TRBD1 (5 bases). This CDR3 has 15 residues. Germline V gives CDR1 MDHEN, CDR2 SYDVKM. Trimming stripped 2 bases from V and 6 bases from J, with 16 bases between.

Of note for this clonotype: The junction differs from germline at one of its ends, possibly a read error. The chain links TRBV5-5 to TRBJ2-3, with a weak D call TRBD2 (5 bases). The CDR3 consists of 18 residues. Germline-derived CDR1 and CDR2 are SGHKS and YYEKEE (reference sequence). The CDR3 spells CASSLGRGEPPAADTHCF. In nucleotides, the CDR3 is TGTGCCAGCAGCCTAGGGAGAGGAGAGCCCCCGGCGGCAGATACGCACTGTTTT.

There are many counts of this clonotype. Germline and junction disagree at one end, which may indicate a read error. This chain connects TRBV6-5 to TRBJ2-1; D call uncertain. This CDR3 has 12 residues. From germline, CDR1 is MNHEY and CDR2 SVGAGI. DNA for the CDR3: TGTGCCAGCAGAAACTATTACAGTGAGCAGTTCTTC. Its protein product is CASRNYYSEQFF.

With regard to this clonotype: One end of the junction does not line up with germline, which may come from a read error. CDR3 amino acids: CASNLSGASQPQHF. DNA of the CDR3: TGTGCCAGCAACTTAAGTGGAGCCAGTCAGCCCCAGCATTTT. The chain carries TRBV7-9 and TRBJ1-5; D unresolved. This CDR3 has 14 residues. Germline lookup yields CDR1 SEHNR and CDR2 FQNEAQ (reference sequence).

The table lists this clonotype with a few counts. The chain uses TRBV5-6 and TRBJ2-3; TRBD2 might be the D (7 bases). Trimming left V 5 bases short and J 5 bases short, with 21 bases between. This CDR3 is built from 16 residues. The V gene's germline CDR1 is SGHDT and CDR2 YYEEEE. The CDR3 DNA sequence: TGTGCCAGCAGGGGGGCCTCAAGCGGGGTGGTAGATACGCAGTATTTT. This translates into CASRGASSGVVDTQYF. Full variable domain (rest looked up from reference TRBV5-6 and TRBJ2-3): DAGVTQSPTHLIKTRGQQVTLRCSPKSGHDTVSWYQQALGQGPQFIFQYYEEEERQRGNFPDRFSGHQFPNYSSELNVNALLLGDSALYLCASRGASSGVVDTQYFGPGTRLTVL.

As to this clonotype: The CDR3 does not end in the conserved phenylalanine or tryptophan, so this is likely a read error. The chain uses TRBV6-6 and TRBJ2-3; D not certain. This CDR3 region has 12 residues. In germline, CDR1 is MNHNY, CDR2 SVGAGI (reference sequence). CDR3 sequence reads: CASSLGTDTQYI. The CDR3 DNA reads TGTGCCAGCAGTTTGGGCACAGATACACAGTATATT.

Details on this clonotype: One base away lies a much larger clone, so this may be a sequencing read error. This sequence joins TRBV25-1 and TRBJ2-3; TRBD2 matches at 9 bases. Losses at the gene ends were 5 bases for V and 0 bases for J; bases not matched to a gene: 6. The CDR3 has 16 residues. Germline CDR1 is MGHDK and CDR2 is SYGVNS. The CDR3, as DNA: TGTGCCAGCAGTAATTTGACTAGCGGTAGCACAGATACGCAGTATTTT. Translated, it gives CASSNLTSGSTDTQYF.

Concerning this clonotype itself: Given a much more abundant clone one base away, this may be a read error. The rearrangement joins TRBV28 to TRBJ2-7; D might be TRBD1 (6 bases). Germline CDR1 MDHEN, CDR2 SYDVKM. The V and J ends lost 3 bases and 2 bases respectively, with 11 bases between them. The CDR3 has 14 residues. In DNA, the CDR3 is TGTGCCAGCAGTTTTCCAGGGGTAGCCTACGAGCAGTACTTC. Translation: CASSFPGVAYEQYF.

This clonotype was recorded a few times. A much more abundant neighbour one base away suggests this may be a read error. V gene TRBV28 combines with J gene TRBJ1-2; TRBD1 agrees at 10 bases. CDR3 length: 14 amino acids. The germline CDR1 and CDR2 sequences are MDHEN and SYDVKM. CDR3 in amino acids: CAISWPGTGEGYTF. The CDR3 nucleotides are TGTGCCATCAGTTGGCCCGGGACAGGGGAGGGCTACACCTTC.

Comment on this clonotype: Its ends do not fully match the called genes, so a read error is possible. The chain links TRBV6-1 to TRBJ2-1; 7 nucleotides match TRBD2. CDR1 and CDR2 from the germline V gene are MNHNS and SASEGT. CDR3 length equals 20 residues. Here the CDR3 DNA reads TGTGCCAGCTGCCTCCGGACTAGTGGGACGAAACTCGCCTCCTACCATGAGCAGTTCTTC. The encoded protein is CASCLRTSGTKLASYHEQFF.

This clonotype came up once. CDR3 bases: TGCCCCAACAGCTCTCACTTGGGCGAGAGCTCCTACGAGCAGTACTTC. Residues: CPNSSHLGESSYEQYF. V and J are TRBV5-1 and TRBJ2-7; D unclear. From germline, CDR1 is SGHRS and CDR2 YFSETQ. The CDR3 runs to 16 residues.

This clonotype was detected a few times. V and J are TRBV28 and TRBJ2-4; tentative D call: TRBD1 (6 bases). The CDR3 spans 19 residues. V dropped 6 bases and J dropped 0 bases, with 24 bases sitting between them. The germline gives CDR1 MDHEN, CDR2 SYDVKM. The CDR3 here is CASRDPPGQTNLAKNIQYF. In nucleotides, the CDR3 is TGTGCCAGCAGAGACCCCCCGGGACAAACAAACCTAGCCAAAAACATTCAGTACTTC.

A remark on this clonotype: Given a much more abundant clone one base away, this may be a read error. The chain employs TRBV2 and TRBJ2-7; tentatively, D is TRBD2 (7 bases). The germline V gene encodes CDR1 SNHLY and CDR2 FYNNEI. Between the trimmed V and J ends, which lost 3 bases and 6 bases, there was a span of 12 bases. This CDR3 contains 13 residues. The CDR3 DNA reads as TGTGCCAGCAGTGAGGGGGGGCTGGGCGAGCAGTACTTC. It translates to CASSEGGLGEQYF.

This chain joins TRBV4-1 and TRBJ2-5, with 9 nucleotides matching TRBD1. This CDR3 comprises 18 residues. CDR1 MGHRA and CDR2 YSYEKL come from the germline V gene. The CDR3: CASAPACRNRGPQETQYF. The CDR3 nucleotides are TGCGCTAGCGCTCCCGCGTGCCGTAACAGGGGGCCTCAAGAGACCCAGTACTTC.

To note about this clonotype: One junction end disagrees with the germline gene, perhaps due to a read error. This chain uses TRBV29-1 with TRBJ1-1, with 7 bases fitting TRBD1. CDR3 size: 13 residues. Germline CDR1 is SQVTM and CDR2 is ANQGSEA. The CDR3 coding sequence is TGCAGCGTCCCTAAGACAGGGCGTACTGAATCTTTCTTT. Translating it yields CSVPKTGRTESFF. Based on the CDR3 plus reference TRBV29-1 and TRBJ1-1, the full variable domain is SAVISQKPSRDICQRGTSLTIQCQVDSQVTMMFWYRQQPGQSLTLIATANQGSEATYESGFVIDKFPISRPNLTFSTLTVSNMSPEDSSIYLCSVPKTGRTESFFGQGTRLTVV.

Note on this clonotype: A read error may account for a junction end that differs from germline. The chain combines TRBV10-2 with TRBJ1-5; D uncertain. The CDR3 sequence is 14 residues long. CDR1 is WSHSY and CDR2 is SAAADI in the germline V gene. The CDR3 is CASSEGEVYKPQHF. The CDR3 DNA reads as TGCGCCAGCAGTGAGGGGGAGGTTTATAAGCCACAGCATTTT.

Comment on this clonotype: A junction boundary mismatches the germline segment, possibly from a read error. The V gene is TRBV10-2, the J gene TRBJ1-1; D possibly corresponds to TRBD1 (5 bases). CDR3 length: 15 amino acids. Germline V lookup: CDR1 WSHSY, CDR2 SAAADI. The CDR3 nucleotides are TGCGCCAGCAGAGAGCCTAGGGGCGTCAGCACTGAAGCTCTCTTT. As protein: CASREPRGVSTEALF.

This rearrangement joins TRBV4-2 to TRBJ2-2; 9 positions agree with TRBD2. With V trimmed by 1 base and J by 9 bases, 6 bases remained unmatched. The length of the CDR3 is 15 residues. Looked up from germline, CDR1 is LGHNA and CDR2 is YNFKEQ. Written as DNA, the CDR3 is TGTGCCAGCAGCCAAGGCGAGCGGGAGGTCAGGGAGCTGTTTTTT. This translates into CASSQGEREVRELFF.

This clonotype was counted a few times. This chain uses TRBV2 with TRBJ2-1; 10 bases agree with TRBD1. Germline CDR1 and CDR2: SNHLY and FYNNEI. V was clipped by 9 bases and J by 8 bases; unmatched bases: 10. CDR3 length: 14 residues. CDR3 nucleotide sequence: TGTGCCAGTTCCCGGGACAGGGGTCGTGATGAGCAGTTCTTC. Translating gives CASSRDRGRDEQFF.